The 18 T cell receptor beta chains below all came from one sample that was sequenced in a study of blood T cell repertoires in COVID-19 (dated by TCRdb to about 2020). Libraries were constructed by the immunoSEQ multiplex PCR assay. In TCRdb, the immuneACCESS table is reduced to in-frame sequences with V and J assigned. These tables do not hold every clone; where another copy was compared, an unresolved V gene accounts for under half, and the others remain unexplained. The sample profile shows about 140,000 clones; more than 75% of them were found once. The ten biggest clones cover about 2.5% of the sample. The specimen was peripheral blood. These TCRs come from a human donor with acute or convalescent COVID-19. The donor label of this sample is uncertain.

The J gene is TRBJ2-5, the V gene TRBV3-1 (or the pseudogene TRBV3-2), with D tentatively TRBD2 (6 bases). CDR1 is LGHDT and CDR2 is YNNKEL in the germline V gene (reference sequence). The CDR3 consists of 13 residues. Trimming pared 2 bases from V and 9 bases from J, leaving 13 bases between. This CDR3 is CASSQWLGGAQYF. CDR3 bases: TGTGCCAGCAGCCAATGGTTAGGCGGGGCCCAGTACTTC.

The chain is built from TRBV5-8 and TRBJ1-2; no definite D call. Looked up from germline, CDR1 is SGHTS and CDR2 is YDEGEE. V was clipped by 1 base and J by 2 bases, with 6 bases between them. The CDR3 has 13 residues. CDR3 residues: CASSLSGNYGYTF. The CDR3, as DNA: TGTGCCAGCAGCTTGAGCGGGAACTATGGCTACACCTTC.

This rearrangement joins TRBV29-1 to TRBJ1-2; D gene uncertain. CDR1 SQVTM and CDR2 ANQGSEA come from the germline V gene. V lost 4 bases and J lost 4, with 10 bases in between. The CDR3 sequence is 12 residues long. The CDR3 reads CSVVGSSYGYTF. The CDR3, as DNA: TGCAGCGTTGTTGGGAGCTCCTATGGCTACACCTTC.

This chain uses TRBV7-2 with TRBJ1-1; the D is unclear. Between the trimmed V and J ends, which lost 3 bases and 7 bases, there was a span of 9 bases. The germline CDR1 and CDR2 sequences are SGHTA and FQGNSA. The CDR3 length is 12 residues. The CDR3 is CASSFGPGEAFF. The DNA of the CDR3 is TGTGCCAGCAGCTTTGGGCCCGGTGAAGCTTTCTTT.

CDR3 in amino acids: CASSPQGGRSSGANVLTF. CDR3 sequence (DNA): TGTGCCAGCAGCCCCCAGGGCGGCCGGAGCTCTGGGGCCAACGTCCTGACTTTC. This chain links TRBV3-1 (or the pseudogene TRBV3-2) with TRBJ2-6; tentative D call: TRBD1 (5 bases). CDR3 length: 18 residues. V was shortened by 4 bases and J by 0 bases, with 16 bases between the two germline ends. CDR1 and CDR2 from the germline V gene are LGHDT and YNNKEL (reference sequence).

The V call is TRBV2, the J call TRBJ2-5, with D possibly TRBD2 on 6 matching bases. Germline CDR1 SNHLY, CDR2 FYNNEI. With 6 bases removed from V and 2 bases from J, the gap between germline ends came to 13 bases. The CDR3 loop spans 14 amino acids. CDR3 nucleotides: TGTGCCAGCAGGACCGGGACTGCTCAAGAGACCCAGTACTTC. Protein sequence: CASRTGTAQETQYF.

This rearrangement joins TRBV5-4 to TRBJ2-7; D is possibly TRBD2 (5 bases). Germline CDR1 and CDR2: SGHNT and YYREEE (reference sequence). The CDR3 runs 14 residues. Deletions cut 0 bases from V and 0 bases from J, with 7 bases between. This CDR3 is CASSLVGSSYEQYF. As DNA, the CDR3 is TGTGCCAGCAGCTTGGTGGGGAGCTCCTACGAGCAGTACTTC.

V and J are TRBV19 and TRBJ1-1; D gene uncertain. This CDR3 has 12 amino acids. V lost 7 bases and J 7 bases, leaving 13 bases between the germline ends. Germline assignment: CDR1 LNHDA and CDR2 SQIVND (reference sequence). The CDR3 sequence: CASNGEGHEAFF. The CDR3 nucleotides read TGTGCCAGTAACGGCGAGGGCCATGAAGCTTTCTTT. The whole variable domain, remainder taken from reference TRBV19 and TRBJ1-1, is DGGITQSPKYLFRKEGQNVTLSCEQNLNHDAMYWYRQDPGQGLRLIYYSQIVNDFQKGDIAEGYSVSREKKESFPLTVTSAQKNPTAFYLCASNGEGHEAFFGQGTRLTVV.

DNA for the CDR3: TGTGCCAGCAGTTTCTCCGGGACAGATTACAATGAGCAGTTCTTC. The encoded protein is CASSFSGTDYNEQFF. The V gene is TRBV27, the J gene TRBJ2-1; 7 bases align to TRBD1. The ends lost 3 bases at V and 4 bases at J; junction bases unmatched: 6. The germline CDR1 and CDR2 sequences are MNHEY and SMNVEV (reference sequence). This CDR3 has 15 amino acids.

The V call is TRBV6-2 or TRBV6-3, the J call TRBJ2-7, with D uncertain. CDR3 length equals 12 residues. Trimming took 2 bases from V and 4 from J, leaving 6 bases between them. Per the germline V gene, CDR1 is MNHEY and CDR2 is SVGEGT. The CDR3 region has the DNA TGTGCCAGCAGTTACCCTCTATACGAGCAGTACTTC. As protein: CASSYPLYEQYF.

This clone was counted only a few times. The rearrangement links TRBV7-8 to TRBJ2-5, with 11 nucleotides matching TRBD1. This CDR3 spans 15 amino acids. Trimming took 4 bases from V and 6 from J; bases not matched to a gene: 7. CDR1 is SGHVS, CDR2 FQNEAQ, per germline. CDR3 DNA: TGTGCCAGCAGCTCTGGGACAGGGGGAGGTCAGACCCAGTACTTC. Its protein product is CASSSGTGGGQTQYF. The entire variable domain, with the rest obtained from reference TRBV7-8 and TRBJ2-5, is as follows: GAGVSQSPRYKVAKRGQDVALRCDPISGHVSLFWYQQALGQGPEFLTYFQNEAQLDKSGLPSDRFFAERPEGSVSTLKIQRTQQEDSAVYLCASSSGTGGGQTQYFGPGTRLLVL.

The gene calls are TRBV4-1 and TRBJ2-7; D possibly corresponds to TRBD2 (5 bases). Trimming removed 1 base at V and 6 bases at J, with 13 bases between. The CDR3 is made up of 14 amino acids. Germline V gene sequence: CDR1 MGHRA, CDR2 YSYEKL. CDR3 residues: CASSQAASLPEQYV. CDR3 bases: TGCGCCAGCAGCCAAGCTGCTAGCCTACCCGAGCAGTACGTC.

CDR3: CASSLTSPPDTQYF. In nucleotides, the CDR3 is TGTGCCAGCAGTTTAACTAGCCCCCCAGATACGCAGTATTTT. The chain couples TRBV27 to TRBJ2-3, with TRBD2 as a possible D gene (6 bases). Trimming pared 2 bases from V and 4 bases from J, leaving 10 bases between. The CDR3 contains 14 residues. Germline lookup yields CDR1 MNHEY and CDR2 SMNVEV (reference sequence).

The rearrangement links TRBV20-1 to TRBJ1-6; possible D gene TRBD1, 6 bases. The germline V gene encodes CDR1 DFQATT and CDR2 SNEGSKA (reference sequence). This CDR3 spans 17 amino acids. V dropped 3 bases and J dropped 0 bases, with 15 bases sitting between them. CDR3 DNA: TGCAGTGCTAGTTTCGCGGGGGCGAGCTCCTATAATTCACCCCTCCACTTT. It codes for CSASFAGASSYNSPLHF.

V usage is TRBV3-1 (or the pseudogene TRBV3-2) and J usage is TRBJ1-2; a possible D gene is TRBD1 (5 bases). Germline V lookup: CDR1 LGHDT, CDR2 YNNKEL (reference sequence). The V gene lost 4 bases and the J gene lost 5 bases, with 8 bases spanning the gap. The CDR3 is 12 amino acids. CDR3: CASSPGTYGYTF. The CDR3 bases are TGTGCCAGCAGCCCCGGGACTTATGGCTACACCTTC.

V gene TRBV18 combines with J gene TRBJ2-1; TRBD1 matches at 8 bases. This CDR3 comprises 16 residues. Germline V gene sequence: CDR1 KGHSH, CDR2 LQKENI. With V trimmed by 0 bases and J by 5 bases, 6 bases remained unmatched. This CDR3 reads CASSPPVQGGHNEQFF. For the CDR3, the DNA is TGTGCCAGCTCACCACCGGTACAGGGGGGCCACAATGAGCAGTTCTTC. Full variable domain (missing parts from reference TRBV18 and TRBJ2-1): NAGVMQNPRHLVRRRGQEARLRCSPMKGHSHVYWYRQLPEEGLKFMVYLQKENIIDESGMPKERFSAEFPKEGPSILRIQQVVRGDSAAYFCASSPPVQGGHNEQFFGPGTRLTVL.

The CDR3 reads CASSRGQEGYF. Written as DNA, the CDR3 is TGTGCCAGCAGTCGCGGACAGGAGGGATATTTT. The gene calls are TRBV6-2 or TRBV6-3 and TRBJ2-3; D is perhaps TRBD1 (7 bases). V lost 5 bases and J lost 15, with 15 bases in between. This CDR3 spans 11 amino acids. The germline V gene has CDR1 MNHEY and CDR2 SVGEGT.

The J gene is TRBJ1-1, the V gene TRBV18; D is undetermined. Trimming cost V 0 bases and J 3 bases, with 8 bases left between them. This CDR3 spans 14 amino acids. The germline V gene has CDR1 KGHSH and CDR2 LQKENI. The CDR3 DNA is TGTGCCAGCTCACCACCGAGTCTGGACACTGAAGCTTTCTTT. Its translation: CASSPPSLDTEAFF.